Below are 8 T cell receptor beta chains sequenced from a single sample in a study of T cells after yellow fever vaccination. TCRdb reprocessed the 5' RACE reads with MiXCR, giving one entry per CDR3 protein. The table includes a few hundred thousand distinct CDR3 sequences, 6.9% detected once. Material: CD4+ T cells sorted from PBMCs, obtained 15 days after the yellow fever booster vaccination. Receptor source: a man younger than 45 who received the YFV17D yellow fever vaccine.

This clonotype was counted only a few times. CDR3 coding DNA: TGCGCCAGCAGCCAAGAGCGGGGACAGTGGACCACAGATACGCAGTATTTT. Its translation: CASSQERGQWTTDTQYF. This chain joins TRBV4-3 and TRBJ2-3; maybe TRBD1 (7 bases). The CDR3 length is 17 residues. Germline assignment: CDR1 LGHNA and CDR2 YSLEER. V dropped 0 bases and J dropped 2 bases, with 15 bases sitting between them.

This clonotype came up many times. This chain uses TRBV5-6 with TRBJ2-4, with 9 bases fitting TRBD2. The J segment lost 2 bases and the V segment lost 0 bases, leaving 12 bases of the junction unmatched. The CDR3 contains 19 residues. Germline V gene sequence: CDR1 SGHDT, CDR2 YYEEEE. The DNA of the CDR3 is TGTGCCAGCAGCTTGGGTTTAGCGGGAGTGATGGGAACCAAAAACATTCAGTACTTC. Translated: CASSLGLAGVMGTKNIQYF. Looking up the rest from reference TRBV5-6 and TRBJ2-4 gives the full variable domain: DAGVTQSPTHLIKTRGQQVTLRCSPKSGHDTVSWYQQALGQGPQFIFQYYEEEERQRGNFPDRFSGHQFPNYSSELNVNALLLGDSALYLCASSLGLAGVMGTKNIQYFGAGTRLSVL.

This clonotype was detected ten times or more. The chain joins TRBV7-2 to TRBJ2-1, with TRBD1 matching 8 bases. The trim removed 5 bases at V and 4 bases at J, leaving 7 bases unmatched. This CDR3 is 15 amino acids long. Germline assignment: CDR1 SGHTA and CDR2 FQGNSA. The CDR3 DNA sequence: TGTGCCAGCAGCCCAGACAGGGGCCGGTACAATGAGCAGTTCTTC. This encodes CASSPDRGRYNEQFF. Variable domain in full (rest from reference TRBV7-2 and TRBJ2-1): GAGVSQSPSNKVTEKGKDVELRCDPISGHTALYWYRQSLGQGLEFLIYFQGNSAPDKSGLPSDRFSAERTGGSVSTLTIQRTQQEDSAVYLCASSPDRGRYNEQFFGPGTRLTVL.

This clonotype showed up just a few times. The rearrangement uses TRBV7-6 and TRBJ2-5; 13 bases fit TRBD2. Losses at the gene ends were 5 bases for V and 0 bases for J; bases not matched to a gene: 9. The CDR3 loop spans 18 amino acids. Germline V gives CDR1 SGHVS, CDR2 FNYEAQ. This CDR3 reads CASSRTGTSGTYQETQYF. The CDR3 coding sequence is TGTGCCAGCAGCCGAACTGGGACTAGCGGGACGTACCAAGAGACCCAGTACTTC.

This clonotype was detected many times. The V call is TRBV4-3, the J call TRBJ2-5; D is undetermined. V was clipped by 2 bases and J by 5 bases, with 9 bases between them. Germline V CDR1 and CDR2: LGHNA, YSLEER. The CDR3 has 13 amino acids. The CDR3 nucleotides read TGCGCCAGCAGCCAACAGATTCGGGAGACCCAGTACTTC. Protein product: CASSQQIRETQYF.

The J gene is TRBJ1-2, the V gene TRBV29-1; a possible D gene is TRBD1 (5 bases). CDR3 length: 12 residues. Germline V gene data show CDR1 as SQVTM and CDR2 as ANQGSEA. Trimming stripped 3 bases from V and 5 bases from J, with 10 bases between. CDR3: CSVDWGTYGYTF. The CDR3 nucleotides read TGCAGCGTTGATTGGGGCACATATGGCTACACCTTC.

This clonotype has more than one count but fewer than ten. CDR3 protein: CSARGMFRGTSGRMEETQYF. DNA for the CDR3: TGCAGTGCTAGAGGCATGTTCCGCGGGACTAGCGGGAGGATGGAAGAGACCCAGTACTTC. This chain joins TRBV20-1 and TRBJ2-5, with 15 bases lining up with TRBD2. This CDR3 spans 20 amino acids. The germline V gene has CDR1 DFQATT and CDR2 SNEGSKA (reference sequence). J gave up 3 bases and V 1 base, and 15 bases lay outside the gene matches.

This clonotype was detected many times. The V gene is TRBV20-1, the J gene TRBJ2-2; weak D call: TRBD2 (5 bases). The length of the CDR3 is 13 residues. The V and J ends lost 4 bases and 1 base respectively, with 7 bases between them. The germline gives CDR1 DFQATT, CDR2 SNEGSKA (reference sequence). This CDR3 reads CSATGKNTGELFF. DNA for the CDR3: TGCAGTGCTACGGGAAAGAACACCGGGGAGCTGTTTTTT.